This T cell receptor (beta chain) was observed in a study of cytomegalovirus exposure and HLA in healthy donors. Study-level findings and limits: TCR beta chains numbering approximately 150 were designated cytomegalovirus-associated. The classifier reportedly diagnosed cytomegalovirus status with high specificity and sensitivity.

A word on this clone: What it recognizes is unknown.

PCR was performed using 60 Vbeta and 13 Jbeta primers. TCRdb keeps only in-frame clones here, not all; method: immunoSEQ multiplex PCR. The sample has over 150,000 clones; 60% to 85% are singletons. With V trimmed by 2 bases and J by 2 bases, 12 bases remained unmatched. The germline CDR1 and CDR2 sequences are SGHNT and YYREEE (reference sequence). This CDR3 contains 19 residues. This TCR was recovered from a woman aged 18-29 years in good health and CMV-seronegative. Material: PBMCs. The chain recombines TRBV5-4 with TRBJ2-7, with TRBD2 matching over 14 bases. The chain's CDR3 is CASSFYLPGLAGEAYEQYF. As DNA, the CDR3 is TGTGCCAGCAGCTTCTATTTGCCGGGACTAGCGGGGGAAGCCTACGAGCAGTACTTC.